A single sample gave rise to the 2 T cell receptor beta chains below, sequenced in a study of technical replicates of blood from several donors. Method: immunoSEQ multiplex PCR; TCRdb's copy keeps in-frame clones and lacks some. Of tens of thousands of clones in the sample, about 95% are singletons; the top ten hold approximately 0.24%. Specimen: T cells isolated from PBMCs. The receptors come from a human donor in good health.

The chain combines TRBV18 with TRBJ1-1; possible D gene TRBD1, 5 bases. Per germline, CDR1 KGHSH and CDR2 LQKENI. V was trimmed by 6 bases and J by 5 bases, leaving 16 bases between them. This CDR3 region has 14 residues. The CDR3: CASSPRGVATEAFF. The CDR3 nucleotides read TGTGCCAGCTCCCCCCGGGGGGTGGCGACTGAAGCTTTCTTT. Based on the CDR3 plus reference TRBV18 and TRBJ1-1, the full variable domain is NAGVMQNPRHLVRRRGQEARLRCSPMKGHSHVYWYRQLPEEGLKFMVYLQKENIIDESGMPKERFSAEFPKEGPSILRIQQVVRGDSAAYFCASSPRGVATEAFFGQGTRLTVV.

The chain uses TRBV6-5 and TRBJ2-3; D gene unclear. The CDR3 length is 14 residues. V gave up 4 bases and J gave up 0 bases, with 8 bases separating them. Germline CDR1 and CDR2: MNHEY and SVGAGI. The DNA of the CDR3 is TGTGCCAGCAGTTCTCGCAGAAGCACAGATACGCAGTATTTT. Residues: CASSSRRSTDTQYF.